This T cell receptor beta chain was identified during a study of graft-versus-host responses after intestinal transplantation. The protocol was immunoSEQ multiplex PCR, while the TCRdb copy is restricted to in-frame clones and leaves out a portion. The profile shows about 35,000 clones, nearly 95% of them singletons. As to this clone: Its antigen is unidentified.

The sequence came from a human donor who was the organ donor for an intestinal transplant. This sample comprised unstimulated CD8+ T cells sorted from spleen or lymph node cells, obtained before transplant.

The CDR3 here is CAISESGLAFQETQYF. CDR3 DNA sequence: TGTGCCATCAGTGAGTCGGGCCTAGCCTTCCAAGAGACCCAGTACTTC. This sequence joins TRBV10-3 and TRBJ2-5; weak D call: TRBD2 (5 bases). Trimming left V 0 bases short and J 1 base short, with 12 bases between. The CDR3 spans 16 residues. Germline V gene sequence: CDR1 ENHRY, CDR2 SYGVKD.